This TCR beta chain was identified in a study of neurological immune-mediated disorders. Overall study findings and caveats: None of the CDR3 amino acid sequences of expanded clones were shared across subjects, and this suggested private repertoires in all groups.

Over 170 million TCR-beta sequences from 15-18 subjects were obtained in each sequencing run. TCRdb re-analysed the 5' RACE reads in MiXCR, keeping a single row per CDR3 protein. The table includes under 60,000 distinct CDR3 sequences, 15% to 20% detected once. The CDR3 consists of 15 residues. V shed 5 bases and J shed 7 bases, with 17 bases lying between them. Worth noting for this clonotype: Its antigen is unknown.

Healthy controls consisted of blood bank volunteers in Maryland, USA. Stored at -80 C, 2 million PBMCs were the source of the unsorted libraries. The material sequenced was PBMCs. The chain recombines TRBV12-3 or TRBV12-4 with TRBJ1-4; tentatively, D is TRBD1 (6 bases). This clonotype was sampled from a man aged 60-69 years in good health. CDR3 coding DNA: TGTGCCAGCAGTCCTTACCGGGGGGCGAGTGAAAAACTGTTTTTT. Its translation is CASSPYRGASEKLFF.